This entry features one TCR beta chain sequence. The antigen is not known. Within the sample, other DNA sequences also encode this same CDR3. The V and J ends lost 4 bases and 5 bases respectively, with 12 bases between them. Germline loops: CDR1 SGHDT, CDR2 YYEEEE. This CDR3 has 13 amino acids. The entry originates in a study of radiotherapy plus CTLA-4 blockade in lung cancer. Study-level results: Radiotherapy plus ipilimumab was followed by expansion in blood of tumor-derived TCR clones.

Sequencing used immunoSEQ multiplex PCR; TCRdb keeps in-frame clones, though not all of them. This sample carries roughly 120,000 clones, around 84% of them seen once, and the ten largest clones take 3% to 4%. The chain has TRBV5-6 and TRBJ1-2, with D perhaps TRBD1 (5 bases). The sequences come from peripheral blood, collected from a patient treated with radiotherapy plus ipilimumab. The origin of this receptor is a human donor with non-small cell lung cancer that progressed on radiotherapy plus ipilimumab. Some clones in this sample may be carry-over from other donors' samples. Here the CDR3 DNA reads TGTGCCAGCAGCAGGGACCGCTCGTATGGCTACACCTTC. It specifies CASSRDRSYGYTF.